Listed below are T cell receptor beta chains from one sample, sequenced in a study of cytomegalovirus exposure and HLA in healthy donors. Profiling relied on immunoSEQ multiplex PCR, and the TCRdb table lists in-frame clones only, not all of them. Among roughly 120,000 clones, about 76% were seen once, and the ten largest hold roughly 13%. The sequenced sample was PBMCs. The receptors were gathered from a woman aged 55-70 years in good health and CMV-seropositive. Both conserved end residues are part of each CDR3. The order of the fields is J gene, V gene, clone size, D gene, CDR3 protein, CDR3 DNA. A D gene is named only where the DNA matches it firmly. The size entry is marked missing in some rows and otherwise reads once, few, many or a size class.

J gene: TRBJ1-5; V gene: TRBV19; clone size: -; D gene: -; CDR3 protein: CASGIDRGHNQPQHF; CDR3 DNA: TGTGCCAGTGGTATAGATCGAGGCCACAATCAGCCCCAGCATTTT
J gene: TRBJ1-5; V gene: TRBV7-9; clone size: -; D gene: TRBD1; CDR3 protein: CASSLGGTGASNQPQHF; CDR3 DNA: TGTGCCAGCAGCTTAGGGGGTACAGGGGCCAGCAATCAGCCCCAGCATTTT
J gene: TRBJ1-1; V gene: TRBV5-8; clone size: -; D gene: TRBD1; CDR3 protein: CASKARGQGNTEAFF; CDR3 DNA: TGTGCCAGCAAAGCCAGGGGACAGGGGAACACTGAAGCTTTCTTT
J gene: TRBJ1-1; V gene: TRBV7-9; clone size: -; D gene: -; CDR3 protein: CASSQPWRGVNTEAFF; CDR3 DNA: TGTGCCAGCAGCCAACCCTGGCGGGGGGTGAACACTGAAGCTTTCTTT
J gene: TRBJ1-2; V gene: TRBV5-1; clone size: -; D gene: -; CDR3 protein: CASRGESYGYTF; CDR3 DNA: TGCGCCAGCAGAGGGGAAAGCTATGGCTACACCTTC
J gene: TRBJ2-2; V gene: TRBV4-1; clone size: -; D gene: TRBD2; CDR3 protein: CASSQISGPTGELFF; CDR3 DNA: TGCGCCAGCAGCCAAATTAGCGGGCCCACCGGGGAGCTGTTTTTT
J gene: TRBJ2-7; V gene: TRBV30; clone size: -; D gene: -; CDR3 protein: CAWSPGSGVNEQYF; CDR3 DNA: TGTGCCTGGAGTCCCGGGTCAGGGGTCAACGAGCAGTACTTC
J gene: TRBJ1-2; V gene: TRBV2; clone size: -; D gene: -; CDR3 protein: CASSESGDGYTF; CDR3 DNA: TGTGCCAGCAGTGAATCCGGGGATGGCTACACCTTC
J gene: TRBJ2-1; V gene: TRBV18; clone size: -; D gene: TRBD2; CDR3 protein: CASSPSGGGANEQFF; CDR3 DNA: TGTGCCAGCTCACCATCGGGCGGGGGGGCCAATGAGCAGTTCTTC
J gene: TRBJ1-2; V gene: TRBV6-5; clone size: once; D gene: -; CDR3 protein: CASSYSRWANYGYTF; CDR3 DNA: TGTGCCAGCAGTTACTCGAGGTGGGCTAACTATGGCTACACCTTC
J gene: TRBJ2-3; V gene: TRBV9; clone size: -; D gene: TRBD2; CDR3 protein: CASSVAGLATDTQYF; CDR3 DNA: TGTGCCAGCAGCGTCGCGGGACTAGCGACAGATACGCAGTATTTT
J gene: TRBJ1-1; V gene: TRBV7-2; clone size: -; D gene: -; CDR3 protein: CASSRPDSSEAFF; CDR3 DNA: TGTGCCAGCAGCCGACCAGACAGCTCTGAAGCTTTCTTT
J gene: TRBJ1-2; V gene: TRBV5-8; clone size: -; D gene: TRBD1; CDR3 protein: CASSLYRGRNGYTF; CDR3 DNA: TGTGCCAGCAGCTTATACAGGGGGCGGAATGGCTACACCTTC
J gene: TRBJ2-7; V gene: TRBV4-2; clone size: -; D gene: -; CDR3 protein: CASSPGGRDGSYEQYF; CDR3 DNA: TGTGCCAGCAGCCCTGGAGGGCGGGACGGTTCCTACGAGCAGTACTTC
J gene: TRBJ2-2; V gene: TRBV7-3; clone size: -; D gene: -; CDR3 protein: CASSLLGHTGELFF; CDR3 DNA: TGTGCCAGCAGCTTACTAGGTCACACCGGGGAGCTGTTTTTT
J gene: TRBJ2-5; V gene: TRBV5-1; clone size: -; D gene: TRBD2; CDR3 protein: CASSLGSGGLGEAQYF; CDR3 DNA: TGCGCCAGCAGCTTGGGTAGCGGGGGCTTGGGAGAGGCCCAGTACTTC
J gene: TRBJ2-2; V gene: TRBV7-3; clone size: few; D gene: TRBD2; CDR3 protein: CASRPGLAGTGELFF; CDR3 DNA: TGTGCCAGCAGACCGGGACTAGCGGGAACCGGGGAGCTGTTTTTT
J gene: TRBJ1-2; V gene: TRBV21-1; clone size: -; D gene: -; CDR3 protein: CASSKVRTGPRGYTF; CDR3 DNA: TGTGCCAGCAGCAAAGTTCGGACAGGGCCTAGAGGCTACACCTTC
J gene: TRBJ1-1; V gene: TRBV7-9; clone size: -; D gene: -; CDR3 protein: CASSFGRGGTEAFF; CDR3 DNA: TGTGCCAGCAGCTTCGGTAGGGGCGGCACTGAAGCTTTCTTT
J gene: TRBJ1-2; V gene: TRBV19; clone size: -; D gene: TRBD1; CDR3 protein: CASSTHRGEAGYTF; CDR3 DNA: TGTGCCAGTTCCACTCACAGGGGAGAGGCTGGCTACACCTTC
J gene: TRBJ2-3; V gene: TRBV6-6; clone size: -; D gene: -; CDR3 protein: CASGEADTQYF; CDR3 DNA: TGTGCCAGCGGGGAGGCAGATACGCAGTATTTT
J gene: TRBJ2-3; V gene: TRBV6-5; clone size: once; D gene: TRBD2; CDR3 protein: CASTPGLGPDTQYF; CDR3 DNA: TGTGCCAGCACCCCGGGACTAGGTCCAGATACGCAGTATTTT
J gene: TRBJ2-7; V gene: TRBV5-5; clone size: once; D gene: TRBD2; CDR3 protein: CASSSIPSGYYEQYF; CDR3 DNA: TGTGCCAGCAGCTCTATCCCTAGCGGCTACTACGAGCAGTACTTC
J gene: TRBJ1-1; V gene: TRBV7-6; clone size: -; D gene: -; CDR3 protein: CASSLSPGNTEAFF; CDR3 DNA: TGTGCCAGCAGCCTAAGTCCGGGGAACACTGAAGCTTTCTTT
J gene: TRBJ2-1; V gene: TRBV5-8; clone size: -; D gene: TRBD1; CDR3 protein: CASSLDRGDYNEQFF; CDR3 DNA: TGTGCCAGCAGCTTGGACAGGGGAGACTATAATGAGCAGTTCTTC
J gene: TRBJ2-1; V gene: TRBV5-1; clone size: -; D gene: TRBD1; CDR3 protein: CASSSTGTEGSEQFF; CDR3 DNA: TGCGCCAGCAGCTCTACCGGGACAGAGGGGAGTGAGCAGTTCTTC
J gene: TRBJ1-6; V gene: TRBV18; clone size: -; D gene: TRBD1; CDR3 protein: CASSPRDSNSPLHF; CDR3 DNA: TGTGCCAGCAGCCCCCGGGACAGCAATTCACCCCTCCACTTT
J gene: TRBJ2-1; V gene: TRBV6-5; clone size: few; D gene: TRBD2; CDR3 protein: CASSLSGSSYNEQFF; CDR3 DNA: TGTGCCAGCAGTCTTAGCGGGAGCTCCTACAATGAGCAGTTCTTC
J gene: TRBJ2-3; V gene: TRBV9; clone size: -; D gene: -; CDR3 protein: CASSTGTSISTDTQYF; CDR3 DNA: TGTGCCAGCAGCACCGGGACTTCCATCAGCACAGATACGCAGTATTTT
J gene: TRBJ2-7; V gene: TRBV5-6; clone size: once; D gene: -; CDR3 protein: CASSLPLRAGKGRVYEQYF; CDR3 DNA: TGTGCCAGCAGCTTGCCACTTCGGGCTGGGAAAGGGAGAGTCTACGAGCAGTACTTC
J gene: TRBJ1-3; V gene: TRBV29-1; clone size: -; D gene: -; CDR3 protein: CSVGEPTGKAGNTIYF; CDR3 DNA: TGCAGCGTTGGGGAGCCTACAGGGAAGGCTGGAAACACCATATATTTT
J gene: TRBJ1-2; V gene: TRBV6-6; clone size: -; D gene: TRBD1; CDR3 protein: CASVLKAGQGAHGYTF; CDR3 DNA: TGTGCCAGCGTTTTAAAAGCCGGGCAGGGGGCTCATGGCTACACCTTC
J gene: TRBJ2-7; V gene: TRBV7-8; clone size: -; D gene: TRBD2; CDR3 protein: CASSLGGGEQYF; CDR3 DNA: TGTGCCAGCAGCTTAGGGGGGGGCGAGCAGTACTTC
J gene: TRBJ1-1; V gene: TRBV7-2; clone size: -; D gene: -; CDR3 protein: CASSRTGGSTEAFF; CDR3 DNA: TGTGCCAGCAGCCGGACTGGGGGGAGCACTGAAGCTTTCTTT
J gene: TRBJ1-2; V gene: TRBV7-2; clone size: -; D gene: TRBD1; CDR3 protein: CASSLRRTGALPNGYTF; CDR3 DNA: TGTGCCAGCAGCTTAAGACGGACAGGAGCCTTACCTAATGGCTACACCTTC
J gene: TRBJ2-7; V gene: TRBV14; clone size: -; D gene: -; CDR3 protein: CASSQVHYEQYF; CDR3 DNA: TGTGCCAGCAGCCAAGTTCACTACGAGCAGTACTTC
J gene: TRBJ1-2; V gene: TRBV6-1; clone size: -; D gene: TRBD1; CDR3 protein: CASSEGQSSFNYGYTF; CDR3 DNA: TGTGCCAGCAGTGAGGGACAGTCATCCTTTAACTATGGCTACACCTTC
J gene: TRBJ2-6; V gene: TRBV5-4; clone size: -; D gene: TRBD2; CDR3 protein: CASSFIAGGVGANVLTF; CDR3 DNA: TGTGCCAGCAGCTTTATCGCCGGGGGGGTCGGGGCCAACGTCCTGACTTTC
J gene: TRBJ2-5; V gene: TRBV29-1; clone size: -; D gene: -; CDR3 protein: CSVDGGSGTQYF; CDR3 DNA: TGCAGCGTTGACGGGGGATCGGGGACCCAGTACTTC
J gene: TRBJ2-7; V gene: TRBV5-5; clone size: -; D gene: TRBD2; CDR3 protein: CASSLSLLAGAEEQYF; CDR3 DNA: TGTGCCAGCAGCTTGTCTCTGCTAGCGGGAGCTGAGGAGCAGTACTTC
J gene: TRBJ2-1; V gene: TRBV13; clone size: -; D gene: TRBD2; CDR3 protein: CASSGGGNEQFF; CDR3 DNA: TGTGCCAGCAGCGGGGGGGGTAATGAGCAGTTCTTC
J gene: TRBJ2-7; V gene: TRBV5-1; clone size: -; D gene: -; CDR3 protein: CASSYDSGSSYEQYF; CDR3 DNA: TGCGCCAGCAGTTATGATAGCGGCAGCTCCTACGAGCAGTACTTC
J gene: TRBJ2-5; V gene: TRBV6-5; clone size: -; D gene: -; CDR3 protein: CASSANGETQYF; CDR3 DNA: TGTGCCAGCTCTGCTAATGGAGAGACCCAGTACTTC
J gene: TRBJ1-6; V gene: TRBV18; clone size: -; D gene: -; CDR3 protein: CASSPAPGGSFPLHF; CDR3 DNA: TGTGCCAGCTCACCAGCACCGGGGGGTTCTTTTCCCCTCCACTTT
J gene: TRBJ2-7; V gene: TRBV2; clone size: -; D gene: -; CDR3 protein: CASSGTWSSYEQYF; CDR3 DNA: TGTGCCAGCAGTGGCACTTGGAGCTCCTACGAGCAGTACTTC
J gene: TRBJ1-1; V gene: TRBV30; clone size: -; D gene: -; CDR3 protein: CAWSKQAYTEAFF; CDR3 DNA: TGTGCCTGGAGTAAACAGGCGTACACTGAAGCTTTCTTT
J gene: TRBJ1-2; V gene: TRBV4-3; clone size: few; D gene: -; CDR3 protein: CASSQDFRGSYGYTF; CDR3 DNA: TGCGCCAGCAGCCAAGATTTCAGGGGCAGTTATGGCTACACCTTC
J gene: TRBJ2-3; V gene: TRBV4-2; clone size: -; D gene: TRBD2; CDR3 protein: CASSQEDRGGSDTQYF; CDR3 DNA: TGTGCCAGCAGCCAAGAGGATCGGGGGGGCTCAGATACGCAGTATTTT
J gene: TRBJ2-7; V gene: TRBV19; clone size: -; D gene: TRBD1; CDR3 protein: CASSTWDRVNEQYF; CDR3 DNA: TGTGCCAGTAGTACCTGGGACAGGGTCAACGAGCAGTACTTC
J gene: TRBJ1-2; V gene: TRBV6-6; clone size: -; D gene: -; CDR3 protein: CATGAGRTYGYTF; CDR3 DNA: TGTGCCACAGGCGCGGGGAGGACCTATGGCTACACCTTC
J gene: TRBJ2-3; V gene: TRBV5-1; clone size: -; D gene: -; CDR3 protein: CASTSGLTMGGDTQYF; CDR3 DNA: TGCGCCAGCACCTCGGGACTCACAATGGGAGGAGATACGCAGTATTTT
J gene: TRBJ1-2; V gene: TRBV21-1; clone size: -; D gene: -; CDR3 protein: CASSKPFLTGRDGYTF; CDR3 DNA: TGTGCCAGCAGCAAACCCTTCTTAACAGGGAGGGATGGCTACACCTTC
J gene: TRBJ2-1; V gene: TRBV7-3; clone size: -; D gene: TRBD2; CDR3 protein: CASSSTSGGLIDEQFF; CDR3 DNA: TGTGCCAGCAGCTCCACTAGCGGGGGGCTTATCGATGAGCAGTTCTTC